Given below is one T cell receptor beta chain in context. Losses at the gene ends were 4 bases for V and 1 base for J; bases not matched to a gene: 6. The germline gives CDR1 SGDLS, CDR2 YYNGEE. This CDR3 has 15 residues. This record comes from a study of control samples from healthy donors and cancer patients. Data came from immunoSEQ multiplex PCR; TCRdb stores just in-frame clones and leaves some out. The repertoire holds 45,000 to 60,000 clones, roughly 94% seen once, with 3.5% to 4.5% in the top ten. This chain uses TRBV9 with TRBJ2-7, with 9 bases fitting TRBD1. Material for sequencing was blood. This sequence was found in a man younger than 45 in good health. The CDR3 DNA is TGTGCCAGCAGCCCGACAGGGGGTCCTTCCTACGAGCAGTACTTC. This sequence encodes CASSPTGGPSYEQYF.